The subject of this entry is one T cell receptor beta chain. Its target is not known. This record belongs to a study of graft-versus-host responses after intestinal transplantation. Turning to the study itself: Each of the recipients got a multivisceral, liver-intestinal, or isolated intestinal transplant. Anti-thymocyte globulin induction preceded about three years of tacrolimus and steroid maintenance in all recipients. Whole-study findings and limits: Allograft graft-versus-host to host-versus-graft clonal ratios ran high in patients with graft-donor T cell macrochimerism.

This table comes from immunoSEQ multiplex PCR, and its TCRdb copy is limited to in-frame clones, with some not included. The repertoire has approximately 50,000 clones, approximately 84% of them found once; the top ten carry less than 0.5%. The sequence was obtained from a human donor who was the organ donor for an intestinal transplant. Source: unstimulated CD4+ T cells sorted from spleen or lymph node cells, taken before transplant.

CDR3 residues: CASSLGTGTPYGYTF. The CDR3 nucleotides are TGTGCCAGTAGTCTCGGGACAGGGACTCCCTATGGCTACACCTTC. The rearrangement joins TRBV19 to TRBJ1-2; 9 bases are a match to TRBD1. Germline V gene lookup returns CDR1 LNHDA and CDR2 SQIVND (reference sequence). The CDR3 has 15 residues. J lost 4 bases, V lost 5 bases, and 8 bases had no gene match.